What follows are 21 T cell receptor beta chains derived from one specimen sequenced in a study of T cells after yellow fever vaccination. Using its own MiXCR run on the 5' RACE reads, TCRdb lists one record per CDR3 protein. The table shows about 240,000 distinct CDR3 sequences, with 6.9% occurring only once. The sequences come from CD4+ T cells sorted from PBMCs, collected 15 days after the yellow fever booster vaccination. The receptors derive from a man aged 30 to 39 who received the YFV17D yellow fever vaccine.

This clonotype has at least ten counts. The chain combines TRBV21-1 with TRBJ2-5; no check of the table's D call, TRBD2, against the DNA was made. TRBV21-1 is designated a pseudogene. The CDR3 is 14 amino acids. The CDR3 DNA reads TGTGCCATCGGACTAGCGGGAGTCGGAGAGACCCAGTACTTC. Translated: CAIGLAGVGETQYF.

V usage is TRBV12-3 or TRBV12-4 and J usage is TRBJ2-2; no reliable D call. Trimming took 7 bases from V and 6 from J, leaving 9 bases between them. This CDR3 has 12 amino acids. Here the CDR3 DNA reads TGTGCCAGCAACACCTTTTCCGGGGAGCTGTTTTTT. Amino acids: CASNTFSGELFF.

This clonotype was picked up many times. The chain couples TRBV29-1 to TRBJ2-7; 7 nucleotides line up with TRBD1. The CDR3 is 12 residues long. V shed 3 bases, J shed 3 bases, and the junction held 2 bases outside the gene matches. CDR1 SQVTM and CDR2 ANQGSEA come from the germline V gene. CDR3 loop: CSVDSGGYEQYF. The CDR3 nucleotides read TGCAGCGTTGACTCAGGGGGCTACGAGCAGTACTTC.

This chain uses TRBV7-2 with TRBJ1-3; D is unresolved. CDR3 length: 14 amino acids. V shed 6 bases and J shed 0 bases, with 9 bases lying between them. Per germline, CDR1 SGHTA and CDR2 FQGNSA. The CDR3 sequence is CASRTGVSGNTIYF. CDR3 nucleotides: TGTGCCAGCAGGACCGGGGTCTCTGGAAACACCATATATTTT.

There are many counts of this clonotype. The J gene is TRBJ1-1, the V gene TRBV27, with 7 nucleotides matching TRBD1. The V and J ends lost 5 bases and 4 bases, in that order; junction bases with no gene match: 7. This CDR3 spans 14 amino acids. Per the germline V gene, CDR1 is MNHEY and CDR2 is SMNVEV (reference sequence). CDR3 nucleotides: TGTGCCAGCAGTCTCCGACAGGGTCTCACTGAAGCTTTCTTT. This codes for CASSLRQGLTEAFF.

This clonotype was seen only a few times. The CDR3 DNA reads as TGTGCCAGCAGCGGAGCGAGGCAGGGCAACGGGGAGCTGTTTTTT. Translating it yields CASSGARQGNGELFF. The chain combines TRBV7-2 with TRBJ2-2, with D perhaps TRBD1 (5 bases). V shed 5 bases and J shed 7 bases, with 17 bases lying between them. The germline V gene has CDR1 SGHTA and CDR2 FQGNSA. The CDR3 runs 15 residues.

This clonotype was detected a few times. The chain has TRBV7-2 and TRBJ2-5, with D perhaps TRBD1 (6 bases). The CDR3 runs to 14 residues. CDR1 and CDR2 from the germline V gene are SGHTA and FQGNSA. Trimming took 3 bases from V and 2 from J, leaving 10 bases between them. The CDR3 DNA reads TGTGCCAGCAGCTTTTACAGGGAGCAAGAGACCCAGTACTTC. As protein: CASSFYREQETQYF.

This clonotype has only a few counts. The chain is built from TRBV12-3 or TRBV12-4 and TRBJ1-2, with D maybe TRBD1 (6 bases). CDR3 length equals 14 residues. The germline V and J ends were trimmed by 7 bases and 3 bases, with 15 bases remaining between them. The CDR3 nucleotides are TGTGCCAGCACCCGGGACAACTGGGACTATGGCTACACCTTC. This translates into CASTRDNWDYGYTF.

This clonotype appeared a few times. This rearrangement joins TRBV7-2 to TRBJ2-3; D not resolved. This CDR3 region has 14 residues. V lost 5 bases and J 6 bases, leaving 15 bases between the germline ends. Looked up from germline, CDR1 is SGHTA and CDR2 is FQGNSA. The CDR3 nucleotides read TGTGCCAGCAGCATAGGGATTTCCCCCGATACGCAGTATTTT. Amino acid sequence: CASSIGISPDTQYF.

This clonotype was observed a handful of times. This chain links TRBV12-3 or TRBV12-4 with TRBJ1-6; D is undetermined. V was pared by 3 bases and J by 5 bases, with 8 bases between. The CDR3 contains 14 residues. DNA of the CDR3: TGTGCCAGCAGTTTGGCTTCGGATAATTCACCCCTCCACTTT. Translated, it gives CASSLASDNSPLHF.

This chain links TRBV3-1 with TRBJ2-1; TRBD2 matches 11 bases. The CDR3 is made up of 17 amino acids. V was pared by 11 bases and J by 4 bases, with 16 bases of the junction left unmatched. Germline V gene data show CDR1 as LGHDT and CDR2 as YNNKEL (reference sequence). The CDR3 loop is CACSQGRTSGLYNEQFF. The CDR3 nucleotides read TGTGCCTGCTCCCAAGGCAGGACTAGCGGGTTATACAATGAGCAGTTCTTC.

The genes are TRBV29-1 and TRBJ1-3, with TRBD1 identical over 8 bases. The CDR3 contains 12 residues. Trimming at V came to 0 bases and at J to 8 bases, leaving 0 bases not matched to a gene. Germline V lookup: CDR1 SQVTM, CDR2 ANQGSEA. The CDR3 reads CSVEEDRDTIYF. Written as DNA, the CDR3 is TGCAGCGTTGAAGAGGACAGGGACACCATATATTTT.

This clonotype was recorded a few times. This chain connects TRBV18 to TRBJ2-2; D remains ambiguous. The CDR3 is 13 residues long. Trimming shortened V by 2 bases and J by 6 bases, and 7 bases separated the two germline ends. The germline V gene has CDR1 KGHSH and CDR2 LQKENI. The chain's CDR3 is CASSPKEAGELFF. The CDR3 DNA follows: TGTGCCAGCTCACCAAAAGAGGCCGGGGAGCTGTTTTTT.

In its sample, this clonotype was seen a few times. The DNA for the CDR3 is TGCGCCAGCAGCCCCAGTGGGCGGGAGAACACCGGGGAGCTGTTTTTT. Protein product: CASSPSGRENTGELFF. J is TRBJ2-2 and V is TRBV5-1, with a weak D call TRBD2 (6 bases). The germline V gene encodes CDR1 SGHRS and CDR2 YFSETQ. The CDR3 is 16 residues long. V was shortened by 4 bases and J by 1 base, with 14 bases between the two germline ends.

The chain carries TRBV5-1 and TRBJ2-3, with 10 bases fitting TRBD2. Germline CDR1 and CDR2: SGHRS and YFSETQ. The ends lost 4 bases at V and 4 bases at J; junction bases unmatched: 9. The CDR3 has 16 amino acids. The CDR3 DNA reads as TGCGCCAGCAGCACCCCTAGCGGGAGATCGGCAGATACGCAGTATTTT. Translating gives CASSTPSGRSADTQYF. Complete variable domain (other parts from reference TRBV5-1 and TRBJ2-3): KAGVTQTPRYLIKTRGQQVTLSCSPISGHRSVSWYQQTPGQGLQFLFEYFSETQRNKGNFPGRFSGRQFSNSRSEMNVSTLELGDSALYLCASSTPSGRSADTQYFGPGTRLTVL.

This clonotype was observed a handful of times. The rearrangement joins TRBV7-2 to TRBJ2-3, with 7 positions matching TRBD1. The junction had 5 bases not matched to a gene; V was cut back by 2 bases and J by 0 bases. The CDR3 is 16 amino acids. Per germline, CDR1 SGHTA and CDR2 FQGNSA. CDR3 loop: CASSLSTGASTDTQYF. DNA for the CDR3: TGTGCCAGCAGCTTATCTACAGGGGCTAGCACAGATACGCAGTATTTT.

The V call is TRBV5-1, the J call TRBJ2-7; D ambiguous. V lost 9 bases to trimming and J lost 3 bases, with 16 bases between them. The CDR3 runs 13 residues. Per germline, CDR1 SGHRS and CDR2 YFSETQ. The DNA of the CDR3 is TGCGCCATCTTTCTGGTGGGGATCTACGAGCAGTACTTC. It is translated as CAIFLVGIYEQYF.

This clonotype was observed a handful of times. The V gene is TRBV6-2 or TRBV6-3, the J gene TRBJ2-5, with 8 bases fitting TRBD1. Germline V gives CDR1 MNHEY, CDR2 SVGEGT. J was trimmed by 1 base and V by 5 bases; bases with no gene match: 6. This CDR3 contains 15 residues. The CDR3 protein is CASSPRGTGQETQYF. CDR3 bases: TGTGCCAGCAGTCCACGAGGGACAGGCCAAGAGACCCAGTACTTC.

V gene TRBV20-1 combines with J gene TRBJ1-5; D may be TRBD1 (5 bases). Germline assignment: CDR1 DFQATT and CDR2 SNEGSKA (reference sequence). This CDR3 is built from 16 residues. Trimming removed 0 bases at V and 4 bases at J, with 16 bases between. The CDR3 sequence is CSARDPDIWGNQPQHF. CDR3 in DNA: TGCAGTGCTAGAGATCCGGATATTTGGGGGAATCAGCCCCAGCATTTT.

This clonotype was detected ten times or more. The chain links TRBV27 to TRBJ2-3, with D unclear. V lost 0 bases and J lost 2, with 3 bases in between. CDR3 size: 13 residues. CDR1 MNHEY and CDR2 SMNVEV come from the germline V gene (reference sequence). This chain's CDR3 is CASSLSYTDTQYF. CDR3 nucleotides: TGTGCCAGCAGTTTATCTTACACAGATACGCAGTATTTT.

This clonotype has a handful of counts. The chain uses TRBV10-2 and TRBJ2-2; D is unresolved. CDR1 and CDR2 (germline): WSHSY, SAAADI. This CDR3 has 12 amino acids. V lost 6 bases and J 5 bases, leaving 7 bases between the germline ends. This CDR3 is CASRSRTGELFF. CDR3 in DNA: TGCGCCAGCAGGTCCCGAACCGGGGAGCTGTTTTTT.